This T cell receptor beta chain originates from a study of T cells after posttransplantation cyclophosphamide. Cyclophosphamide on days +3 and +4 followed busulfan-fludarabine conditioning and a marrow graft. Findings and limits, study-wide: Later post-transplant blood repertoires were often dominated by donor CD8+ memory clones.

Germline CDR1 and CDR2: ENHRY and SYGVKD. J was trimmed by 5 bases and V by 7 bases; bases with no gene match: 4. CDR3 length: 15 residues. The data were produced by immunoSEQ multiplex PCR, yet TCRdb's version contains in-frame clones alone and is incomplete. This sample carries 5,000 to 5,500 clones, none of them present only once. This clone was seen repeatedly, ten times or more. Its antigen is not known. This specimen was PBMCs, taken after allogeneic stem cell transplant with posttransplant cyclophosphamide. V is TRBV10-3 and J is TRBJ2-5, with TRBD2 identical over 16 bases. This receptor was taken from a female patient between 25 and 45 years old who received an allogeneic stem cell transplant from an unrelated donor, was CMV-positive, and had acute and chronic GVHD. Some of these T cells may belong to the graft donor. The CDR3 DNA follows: TGTGCCATCAAGCCGGGACTAGCGGGAGGGGAGACCCAGTACTTC. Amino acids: CAIKPGLAGGETQYF.